This TCR beta chain was obtained from a study of blood T cells in healthy people across ages (dated by TCRdb to between 2014 and 2017). Background on the whole study: Template switching captured roughly one uniquely barcoded TCR beta cDNA molecule per two T cells in model experiments. Using deep sequencing normalized with unique cDNA molecular identifiers, the study measured how TCR beta repertoire diversity changes with age. Donors were grouped into four age groups: young (average about 15 years), middle-aged (about 40), aged (around 66) and long-lived (less than 85). Donors of different ages were randomly distributed across sequencing lanes to avoid experimental bias. Using the same blood draw, the study looked at two additional independent replicas of 1 million unique cDNA reads for two donors, one aged 18 to 30 and the other aged 80 or older.

On the study overall, not on this receptor specifically: Compared with the aged group, the long-lived group had more naive CD4+ T cells, fewer expanded clones and increased TCR diversity, a pattern suggesting age selection. Since profiling was done on bulk unsorted PBMCs, naive and antigen-experienced compartments could not be conclusively compared. Estimates of total diversity based on one million sequenced T cells were regarded as lower bounds and as underestimates. Observed TCR beta diversity correlated strongly with the percentage of naive T cells measured by flow cytometry. As age increased, observed TCR beta diversity per million T cells dropped in a roughly linear way, and a significant reduction was already evident by age about 40. Because donor CMV infection status was unknown, age-related changes in expanded clonotypes were potentially confounded.

This clonotype was seen more than once but under ten times. Its recognized antigen is unknown. No base-level quality is on record; no much larger clone is a single base apart. The CDR3 sequence holds 12 residues, the cysteine and phenylalanine included. The sequence is cut down to CDR3 DNA, 36 bases in frame from base 1. The germline V gene (reference sequence) specifies GTSNPN as CDR1 and SVGIG as CDR2. The junction carries 13 bases between V and J, which are trimmed by 4 bases and 7 bases respectively. The donors were under 40 Caucasian individuals from Russia, aged roughly 6 to 100 years, who were systemically healthy. Approximately 9 milliliters of peripheral blood were collected from each donor into EDTA-treated Vacutainer tubes. Ficoll-Paque density-gradient centrifugation was used to isolate PBMCs, with at least 6.5 million per sample. Trizol reagent was used to extract total RNA from the PBMCs, yielding at least 6 micrograms per sample. Naive CD45RAhigh/CD27high T cell percentages were measured by flow cytometry on a PBMC aliquot from every donor.

To prepare the library, 5' RACE was applied. Data came from an Illumina HiSeq 2500. A second roughly 6 to 12 cycle PCR used a sample-barcoded 5' primer and a J-beta primer mix. A unique molecular identifier was introduced onto each TCR beta cDNA molecule by a template-switch 5' adaptor carrying 12 random nucleotides. Each sample yielded at least 2.5 million CDR3-containing paired-end reads. All of the RNA was converted into first-strand cDNA using the Mint cDNA synthesis kit, with a TRBC-specific oligonucleotide serving as the primer. After uracil-DNA glycosylase treatment, a first 18-cycle PCR used universal primers M1SS and BC2_uni_R on all cDNA. Concerning the study's data processing: Normalization of each sample was performed by random selection of 1 million high-quality reads, each carrying a distinct molecular identifier. Reads with shared molecular identifiers were discarded instead of being binned into consensus sequences. CDR3 identification, clonotype clustering and error correction used MiTCR with a Q25 quality threshold and the strictest error-elimination algorithm. A nonparametric unseen species model with Euler transformation was used to estimate a lower bound on total TCR beta diversity. Using fastp at Q25 and MiXCR, TCRdb reprocessed the public reads and kept productive beta chains. CDR3 protein duplicates are merged, each entry listing the most common genes and DNA. TCRdb's processing, not the authors', yielded these V and J calls. This sample is represented by 550,000 to 650,000 distinct CDR3 sequences; 25% to 35% of them were singletons. The top ten hold 15% to 19% of the sample.

The rearrangement joined TRBV30 to TRBJ1-1; a confident D gene designation cannot be given. This receptor was obtained from an elderly woman in good health. Sequences were obtained from blood. The sequenced DNA: TGTGCCTGGATGATCCAGTTGAGTGAAGCTTTCTTT. Its product reads: CAWMIQLSEAFF.